The 27 T cell receptor beta chains in this list originate from one sample, sequenced in a study of T cell changes during pregnancy in multiple sclerosis. Using immunoSEQ multiplex PCR, the repertoire was profiled, and TCRdb retains in-frame clones only, with some absent. The sample lists tens of thousands of clones, 80% to 90% occurring once. The sample was CD8+ T cells from peripheral blood mononuclear cells, taken in the second trimester of pregnancy. Receptors originate from a female donor with multiple sclerosis, enrolled in a pregnancy study.

This clone is a singleton in its sample. This chain joins TRBV6-4 and TRBJ2-4; 9 nucleotides line up with TRBD2. The CDR3 is 16 residues long. Germline V CDR1 and CDR2: MRHNA, SNTAGT. V lost 4 bases, J lost 7 bases, and 11 bases stayed unmatched. Here the CDR3 reads CASSVRRGRARNIQYF. The CDR3 nucleotides are TGTGCCAGCAGTGTTCGGCGCGGGAGGGCCCGTAACATTCAGTACTTC.

The V gene is TRBV28, the J gene TRBJ1-3; D is uncertain. Trimming pared 5 bases from V and 4 bases from J, leaving 12 bases between. The CDR3 spans 14 residues. Germline CDR1 reads MDHEN; CDR2 reads SYDVKM. The CDR3 spells CASSLTGNGNTIYF. The CDR3 nucleotides read TGTGCCAGCAGTCTAACGGGGAACGGAAACACCATATATTTT.

The chain recombines TRBV4-1 with TRBJ1-2, with 7 bases fitting TRBD1. The CDR3 covers 18 residues. Germline V gene sequence: CDR1 MGHRA, CDR2 YSYEKL. Germline trimming cut 2 bases from V and 4 bases from J; bases unmatched to any gene: 16. CDR3 sequence (DNA): TGCGCCAGCAGCCAAACTTTAGACAGGGCAAACCGAGGCTATGGCTACACCTTC. Translation: CASSQTLDRANRGYGYTF.

The CDR3 spells CASSEPARGSSYEQYF. In DNA form, the CDR3 reads TGTGCCAGCAGTGAACCGGCGCGGGGAAGCTCCTACGAGCAGTACTTC. The J gene is TRBJ2-7, the V gene TRBV2; D possibly corresponds to TRBD2 (6 bases). CDR3 length: 16 amino acids. Trimming pared 2 bases from V and 0 bases from J, leaving 14 bases between. The V gene's germline CDR1 is SNHLY and CDR2 FYNNEI.

This chain connects TRBV11-2 to TRBJ2-3, with D possibly matching TRBD1 (5 bases). This CDR3 contains 15 residues. Germline loops: CDR1 SGHAT, CDR2 FQNNGV. Trimming shortened V by 5 bases and J by 6 bases, and 18 bases separated the two germline ends. The CDR3 is CASSEESGLSDTQYF. In nucleotides, the CDR3 is TGTGCCAGCAGCGAGGAGTCAGGGCTAAGCGATACGCAGTATTTT. Using reference TRBV11-2 and TRBJ2-3 for the parts outside the CDR3, the full variable domain is EAGVAQSPRYKIIEKRQSVAFWCNPISGHATLYWYQQILGQGPKLLIQFQNNGVVDDSQLPKDRFSAERLKGVDSTLKIQPAKLEDSAVYLCASSEESGLSDTQYFGPGTRLTVL.

This chain connects TRBV6-1 to TRBJ2-1, with TRBD2 identical over 10 bases. The germline V gene encodes CDR1 MNHNS and CDR2 SASEGT. This CDR3 is 15 amino acids long. Losses at the gene ends were 6 bases for V and 1 base for J; bases not matched to a gene: 3. CDR3 DNA: TGTGCCAGCAGACCTAGCGGGAGATCCTACAATGAGCAGTTCTTC. It yields the protein CASRPSGRSYNEQFF.

This chain links TRBV9 with TRBJ2-7; 7 nucleotides align to TRBD1. J gave up 3 bases and V 3 bases, and 9 bases lay outside the gene matches. The germline V gene has CDR1 SGDLS and CDR2 YYNGEE. This CDR3 is built from 15 residues. The CDR3 nucleotides read TGTGCCAGCAGCGCCGGACAGGACCCCCTCTACGAGCAGTACTTC. Its translation: CASSAGQDPLYEQYF.

The rearrangement links TRBV30 to TRBJ1-6; D gene uncertain. The CDR3 sequence is 11 residues long. V was pared by 1 base and J by 8 bases, with 3 bases between. Germline assignment: CDR1 GTSNPN and CDR2 SVGIG (reference sequence). The CDR3 sequence is CAWSGDSPLHF. In DNA, the CDR3 is TGTGCCTGGAGTGGCGATTCACCCCTCCACTTT.

The rearrangement uses TRBV7-9 and TRBJ2-1; 11 nucleotides line up with TRBD2. The CDR3 is 15 residues long. Trimming took 2 bases from V and 5 from J; bases not matched to a gene: 2. Germline lookup yields CDR1 SEHNR and CDR2 FQNEAQ (reference sequence). The DNA of the CDR3 is TGTGCCAGCAGCTTATTGACTAGCGGGGACAATGAGCAGTTCTTC. It is translated as CASSLLTSGDNEQFF.

The chain carries TRBV6-4 and TRBJ2-3, with 7 bases aligning to TRBD2. Trimming at V came to 1 base and at J to 0 bases, leaving 4 bases not matched to a gene. The CDR3 runs 16 residues. CDR1 MRHNA and CDR2 SNTAGT come from the germline V gene. CDR3 sequence reads: CASSDLGSGSTDTQYF. CDR3 coding DNA: TGTGCCAGCAGTGACTTGGGTAGCGGGAGCACAGATACGCAGTATTTT.

J is TRBJ1-1 and V is TRBV10-3, with D possibly matching TRBD1 (5 bases). Between the trimmed V and J ends, which lost 6 bases and 0 bases, there was a span of 17 bases. Germline V gene lookup returns CDR1 ENHRY and CDR2 SYGVKD. The CDR3 contains 16 residues. Here the CDR3 reads CAIRGDSANMNTEAFF. CDR3 DNA: TGTGCCATCAGAGGGGACTCCGCAAATATGAACACTGAAGCTTTCTTT.

V and J are TRBV6-1 and TRBJ2-7, with 7 positions matching TRBD1. This CDR3 has 15 amino acids. The J segment lost 0 bases and the V segment lost 6 bases, leaving 8 bases of the junction unmatched. CDR1 and CDR2 (germline): MNHNS, SASEGT. The CDR3 loop is CASRTPGTASYEQYF. CDR3 nucleotide sequence: TGTGCCAGCAGGACTCCCGGGACAGCCTCCTACGAGCAGTACTTC.

The chain recombines TRBV7-9 with TRBJ2-1; D is possibly TRBD2 (6 bases). This CDR3 region has 13 residues. Germline loops: CDR1 SEHNR, CDR2 FQNEAQ (reference sequence). Trimming stripped 5 bases from V and 10 bases from J, with 15 bases between. This CDR3 reads CASSPGLLAEQFF. The CDR3, as DNA: TGTGCCAGCAGCCCGGGACTCCTAGCGGAGCAGTTCTTC.

The V and J genes are TRBV7-6 and TRBJ2-1; the D gene is possibly TRBD2 (5 bases). Trimming took 5 bases from V and 3 from J, leaving 11 bases between them. This CDR3 spans 14 amino acids. Germline V gene data show CDR1 as SGHVS and CDR2 as FNYEAQ. The DNA of the CDR3 is TGTGCCAGCAGCCTCAGCGGAATCTACAATGAGCAGTTCTTC. This translates into CASSLSGIYNEQFF.

The DNA for the CDR3 is TGTGCCTGTATCACGGGGGGTACCACTGAAGCTTTCTTT. Its translation: CACITGGTTEAFF. The chain has TRBV30 and TRBJ1-1; the D gene is possibly TRBD1 (5 bases). V was pared by 6 bases and J by 4 bases, with 15 bases between. The CDR3 runs to 13 residues. CDR1 is GTSNPN, CDR2 SVGIG, per germline (reference sequence).

The chain uses TRBV13 and TRBJ2-7, with D maybe TRBD1 (6 bases). The CDR3 spans 14 residues. Per the germline V gene, CDR1 is PRHDT and CDR2 is FYEKMQ (reference sequence). V gave up 3 bases and J gave up 2 bases, with 11 bases separating them. The CDR3 nucleotides read TGTGCCAGCAGCTTGGGGGCGTCCCCCTACGAGCAGTACTTC. This codes for CASSLGASPYEQYF. The full variable domain, with the rest looked up from reference TRBV13 and TRBJ2-7, is AAGVIQSPRHLIKEKRETATLKCYPIPRHDTVYWYQQGPGQDPQFLISFYEKMQSDKGSIPDRFSAQQFSDYHSELNMSSLELGDSALYFCASSLGASPYEQYFGPGTRLTVT.

The V gene is TRBV5-1, the J gene TRBJ2-3, with D possibly TRBD1 on 6 matching bases. Germline V gene sequence: CDR1 SGHRS, CDR2 YFSETQ. V was cut by 2 bases and J by 5 bases, with 6 bases left in between. This CDR3 is built from 12 residues. The CDR3 DNA reads as TGCGCCAGCAGCTTAGGGGGAGATACGCAGTATTTT. It yields the protein CASSLGGDTQYF.

The chain is built from TRBV5-1 and TRBJ2-2, with D perhaps matching TRBD1 (6 bases). This CDR3 contains 14 residues. CDR1 is SGHRS and CDR2 is YFSETQ in the germline V gene. V was trimmed by 5 bases and J by 6 bases, leaving 14 bases between them. Here the CDR3 reads CASRQDSMSGELFF. CDR3 bases: TGCGCCAGCAGACAGGACAGTATGTCCGGGGAGCTGTTTTTT.

The J gene is TRBJ2-7, the V gene TRBV10-3; a possible D gene is TRBD2 (5 bases). The ends were cut back, 3 bases at V and 3 bases at J, with 18 bases in the middle. Germline CDR1 and CDR2: ENHRY and SYGVKD. This CDR3 is built from 16 residues. The CDR3 DNA reads TGTGCCATCAGTGAAGGTGGGAGCCTAAGAGACTACGAGCAGTACTTC. Its translation is CAISEGGSLRDYEQYF.

The V and J genes are TRBV4-1 and TRBJ2-2; TRBD2 might be the D (5 bases). The CDR3 has 15 residues. Deletions cut 2 bases from V and 4 bases from J, with 11 bases between. The germline gives CDR1 MGHRA, CDR2 YSYEKL. DNA of the CDR3: TGCGCCAGCAGCCAAAACCGGGGATCCACCGGGGAGCTGTTTTTT. It codes for CASSQNRGSTGELFF.

J is TRBJ2-7 and V is TRBV10-3; D is perhaps TRBD2 (5 bases). The CDR3 loop spans 13 amino acids. Germline V CDR1 and CDR2: ENHRY, SYGVKD. Trimming pared 0 bases from V and 4 bases from J, leaving 7 bases between. DNA for the CDR3: TGTGCCATCAGTGAGTCGAGGGAGTACGAGCAGTACTTC. Encoded protein: CAISESREYEQYF.

The chain uses TRBV6-1 and TRBJ1-2; D is ambiguous. The CDR3 loop spans 14 amino acids. Germline CDR1 MNHNS, CDR2 SASEGT. The V end was cut by 1 base, the J end by 4 bases, with 10 bases between. CDR3 region: CASSEELRIYGYTF. CDR3 in DNA: TGTGCCAGCAGTGAAGAACTCAGGATCTATGGCTACACCTTC.

The V call is TRBV2, the J call TRBJ2-5, with 8 positions matching TRBD2. The length of the CDR3 is 15 residues. Germline V lookup: CDR1 SNHLY, CDR2 FYNNEI. V lost 6 bases and J lost 2; bases outside the gene matches: 8. The CDR3 loop reads CASSETSAGQETQYF. In nucleotides, the CDR3 is TGTGCCAGCAGCGAGACTAGCGCCGGTCAAGAGACCCAGTACTTC.

The rearrangement links TRBV7-2 to TRBJ2-7, with 8 bases aligning to TRBD2. Germline CDR1 reads SGHTA; CDR2 reads FQGNSA. The CDR3 has 15 amino acids. The trim removed 1 base at V and 4 bases at J, leaving 6 bases unmatched. This chain's CDR3 is CASSLGPGLVYEQYF. The CDR3 nucleotides are TGTGCCAGCAGCTTAGGGCCGGGACTAGTTTACGAGCAGTACTTC.

The V call is TRBV9, the J call TRBJ1-3, with D possibly TRBD1 on 5 matching bases. Germline CDR1 and CDR2: SGDLS and YYNGEE. The CDR3 length is 15 residues. V dropped 1 base and J dropped 4 bases, with 12 bases sitting between them. CDR3 DNA: TGTGCCAGCAGCGTAAGTGGGGCCCCCGGAAACACCATATATTTT. Its translation: CASSVSGAPGNTIYF. Using reference TRBV9 and TRBJ1-3 for the parts outside the CDR3, the full variable domain is DSGVTQTPKHLITATGQRVTLRCSPRSGDLSVYWYQQSLDQGLQFLIQYYNGEERAKGNILERFSAQQFPDLHSELNLSSLELGDSALYFCASSVSGAPGNTIYFGEGSWLTVV.

V and J are TRBV27 and TRBJ1-3; TRBD1 agrees at 10 bases. V lost 8 bases and J lost 7; bases outside the gene matches: 8. Germline CDR1 and CDR2: MNHEY and SMNVEV (reference sequence). This CDR3 has 14 amino acids. This chain's CDR3 is CASGSGTGANTIYF. The CDR3 nucleotides read TGTGCCAGCGGATCCGGGACAGGGGCTAACACCATATATTTT.

The chain links TRBV6-5 to TRBJ2-3, with 7 bases that match TRBD2. Germline lookup yields CDR1 MNHEY and CDR2 SVGAGI. The CDR3 loop spans 15 amino acids. V lost 0 bases and J lost 4; bases outside the gene matches: 4. As DNA, the CDR3 is TGTGCCAGCAGTTACTCCGGGGAGGGAGCAGATACGCAGTATTTT. Translation gives CASSYSGEGADTQYF.